This T cell receptor (beta chain) was sequenced for a study of cytomegalovirus exposure and HLA in healthy donors. Looking at the study overall: Sequencing of 150 million to 200 million T cells in an earlier analysis found some 100 million unique TCR beta sequences.

Germline lookup yields CDR1 LNHDA and CDR2 SQIVND (reference sequence). The length of the CDR3 is 15 residues. The V gene end was trimmed by 7 bases and the J gene end by 5 bases; junction bases not matched to a gene: 10. PCR involved 60 Vbeta and 13 Jbeta primers. TCRdb's table, derived via immunoSEQ multiplex PCR, lists solely in-frame clones and lacks some. The table records over 75,000 clones, roughly 10% of them present only once. This clone was found a few times. The chain links TRBV19 to TRBJ1-5; 8 nucleotides agree with TRBD1. This clonotype originated in a man between 45 and 60 years old in good health and CMV-seropositive. Specimen: PBMCs. CDR3 in amino acids: CASTTRDRNHQPQHF. In DNA, the CDR3 is TGTGCCAGTACCACGCGGGACAGGAATCATCAGCCCCAGCATTTT.